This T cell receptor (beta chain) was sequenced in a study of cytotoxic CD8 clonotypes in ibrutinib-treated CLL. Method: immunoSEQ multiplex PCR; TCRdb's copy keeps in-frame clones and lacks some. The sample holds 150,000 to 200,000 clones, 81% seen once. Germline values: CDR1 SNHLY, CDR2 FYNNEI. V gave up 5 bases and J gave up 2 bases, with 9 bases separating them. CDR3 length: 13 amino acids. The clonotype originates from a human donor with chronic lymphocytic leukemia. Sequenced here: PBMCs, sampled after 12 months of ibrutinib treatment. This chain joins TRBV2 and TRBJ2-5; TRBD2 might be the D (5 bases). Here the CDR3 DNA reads TGTGCCAGCAGTCTGTCGGGGCAAGAGACCCAGTACTTC. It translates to CASSLSGQETQYF.